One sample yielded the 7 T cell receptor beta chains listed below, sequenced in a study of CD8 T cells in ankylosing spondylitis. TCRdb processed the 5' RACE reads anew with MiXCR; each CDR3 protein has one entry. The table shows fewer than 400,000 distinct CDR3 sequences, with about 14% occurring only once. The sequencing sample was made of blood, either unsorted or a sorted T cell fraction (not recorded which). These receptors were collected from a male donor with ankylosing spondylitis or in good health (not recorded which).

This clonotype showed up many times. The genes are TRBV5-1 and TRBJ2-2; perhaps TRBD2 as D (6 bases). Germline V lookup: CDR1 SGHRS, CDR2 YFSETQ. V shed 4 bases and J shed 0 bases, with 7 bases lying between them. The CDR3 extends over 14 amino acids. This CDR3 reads CASSPGANTGELFF. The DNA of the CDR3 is TGCGCCAGCAGCCCGGGGGCGAACACCGGGGAGCTGTTTTTT.

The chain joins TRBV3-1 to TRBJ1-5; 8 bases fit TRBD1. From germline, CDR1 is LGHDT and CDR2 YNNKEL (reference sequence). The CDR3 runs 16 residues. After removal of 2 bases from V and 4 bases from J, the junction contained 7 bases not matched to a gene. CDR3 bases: TGTGCCAGCAGCCAAACCGGGGGACAGGCGAATCAGCCCCAGCATTTT. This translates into CASSQTGGQANQPQHF.

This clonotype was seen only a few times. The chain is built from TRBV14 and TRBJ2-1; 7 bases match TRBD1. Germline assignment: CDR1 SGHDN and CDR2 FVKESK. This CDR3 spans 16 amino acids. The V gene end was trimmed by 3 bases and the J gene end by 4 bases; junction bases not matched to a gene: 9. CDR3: CASSHSTGTFYNEQFF. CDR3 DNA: TGTGCCAGCAGCCACTCGACAGGGACCTTTTACAATGAGCAGTTCTTC.

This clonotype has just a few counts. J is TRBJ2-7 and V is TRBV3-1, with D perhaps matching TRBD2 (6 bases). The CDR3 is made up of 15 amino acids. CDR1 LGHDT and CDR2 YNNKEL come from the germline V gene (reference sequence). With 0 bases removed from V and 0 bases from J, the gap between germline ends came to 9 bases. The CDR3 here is CASSQDATSSYEQYF. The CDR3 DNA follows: TGTGCCAGCAGCCAAGATGCGACTAGCTCCTACGAGCAGTACTTC.

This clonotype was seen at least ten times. For the CDR3, the DNA is TGTGCCAGCAGTCCCCGACAGGGAATCTCCTACAATGAGCAGTTCTTC. Its translation: CASSPRQGISYNEQFF. The chain couples TRBV12-3 or TRBV12-4 to TRBJ2-1; TRBD1 matches 7 bases. The CDR3 spans 16 residues. Germline trimming cut 5 bases from V and 0 bases from J; bases unmatched to any gene: 7.

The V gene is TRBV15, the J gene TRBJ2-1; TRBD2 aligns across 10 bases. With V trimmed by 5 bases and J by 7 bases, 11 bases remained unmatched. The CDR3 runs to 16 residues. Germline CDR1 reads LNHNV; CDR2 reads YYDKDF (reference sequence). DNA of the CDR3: TGTGCCACCAGCGGACTCTTAGCGGGAGGAAGGAATGAGCAGTTCTTC. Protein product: CATSGLLAGGRNEQFF.

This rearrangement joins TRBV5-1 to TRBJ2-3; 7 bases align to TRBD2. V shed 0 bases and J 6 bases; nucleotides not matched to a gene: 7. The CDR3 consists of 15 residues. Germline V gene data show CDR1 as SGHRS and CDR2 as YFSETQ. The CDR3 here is CASSLDGGSPDTQYF. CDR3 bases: TGCGCCAGCAGCTTGGACGGGGGGTCCCCTGATACGCAGTATTTT.